A single sample gave rise to the 15 T cell receptor beta chains below, sequenced in a study of CD8 T cells in ankylosing spondylitis. TCRdb re-analysed the 5' RACE reads in MiXCR, keeping a single row per CDR3 protein. This table holds approximately 400,000 distinct CDR3 sequences, approximately 26% found once. These receptors lack a known antigen. General study results and limits: Seven to nine highly homologous variants made up a TCR beta motif that seemed to typify ankylosing spondylitis blood.

The sequencing sample was made of blood, either unsorted or a sorted T cell fraction (not recorded which). These receptors all come from a male donor with ankylosing spondylitis.

This rearrangement joins TRBV7-9 to TRBJ1-5, with unresolved D. Germline loops: CDR1 SEHNR, CDR2 FQNEAQ (reference sequence). The CDR3 extends over 12 amino acids. Trimming removed 1 base at V and 11 bases at J, with 9 bases between. CDR3: CASSLDTRAQHF. DNA for the CDR3: TGTGCCAGCAGCTTAGACACTCGGGCCCAGCATTTT.

This clonotype appeared many times. This chain joins TRBV20-1 and TRBJ1-1, with TRBD1 matching over 7 bases. Trimming took 6 bases from V and 1 from J; bases not matched to a gene: 5. CDR3 length: 13 residues. CDR1 DFQATT and CDR2 SNEGSKA come from the germline V gene (reference sequence). CDR3 sequence reads: CSAGRGTNTEAFF. The CDR3 nucleotides are TGCAGTGCAGGCAGGGGGACGAACACTGAAGCTTTCTTT.

The rearrangement uses TRBV20-1 and TRBJ1-6; no firm D call. CDR1 DFQATT and CDR2 SNEGSKA come from the germline V gene (reference sequence). Trimming left V 5 bases short and J 9 bases short, with 20 bases between. This CDR3 region has 15 residues. The CDR3 nucleotides are TGCAGTGCTCGAACACAGAATGGGAGAAGTTCACCCCTCCACTTT. It yields the protein CSARTQNGRSSPLHF.

This clonotype was observed a handful of times. The rearrangement uses TRBV20-1 and TRBJ1-6; 9 bases fit TRBD1. The V gene end was trimmed by 6 bases and the J gene end by 9 bases; junction bases not matched to a gene: 9. CDR3 length: 14 amino acids. CDR1 and CDR2 from the germline V gene are DFQATT and SNEGSKA (reference sequence). The CDR3 loop reads CSAQGTGFGSPLHF. CDR3 in DNA: TGCAGTGCCCAGGGGACAGGGTTCGGTTCACCCCTCCACTTT.

The chain is built from TRBV20-1 and TRBJ1-1; D remains ambiguous. V was shortened by 2 bases and J by 6 bases, with 10 bases between the two germline ends. CDR1 is DFQATT, CDR2 SNEGSKA, per germline (reference sequence). There are 12 residues in the CDR3. The CDR3 sequence: CSARPGLAEAFF. CDR3 nucleotide sequence: TGCAGTGCTAGACCCGGATTAGCTGAAGCTTTCTTT.

This clonotype showed up just once. V is TRBV20-1 and J is TRBJ2-7, with D tentatively TRBD2 (6 bases). The V and J ends lost 1 base and 0 bases respectively, with 13 bases between them. This CDR3 region has 15 residues. CDR1 is DFQATT, CDR2 SNEGSKA, per germline (reference sequence). The CDR3 region is CSARGGTGGSYEQYV. DNA of the CDR3: TGCAGTGCTAGAGGCGGGACGGGCGGCTCCTACGAGCAGTACGTC.

The CDR3 protein is CASSFSPTSPSGEYQETQYF. CDR3 coding DNA: TGTGCCAGCAGCTTCAGCCCCACTTCCCCTAGCGGGGAGTACCAAGAGACCCAGTACTTC. The V call is TRBV7-7, the J call TRBJ2-5; 9 bases line up with TRBD2. The length of the CDR3 is 20 residues. CDR1 and CDR2 from the germline V gene are SSHAT and FNYEAQ (reference sequence). J gave up 0 bases and V 3 bases, and 17 bases lay outside the gene matches.

This clonotype appeared a few times. The V gene is TRBV20-1, the J gene TRBJ2-3; no definite D call. The germline V gene has CDR1 DFQATT and CDR2 SNEGSKA (reference sequence). CDR3 length: 14 residues. The V gene lost 3 bases and the J gene lost 4 bases, with 14 bases spanning the gap. Here the CDR3 DNA reads TGCAGTGCTAGTCCCCGGGCTCGGGCAGATACGCAGTATTTT. This encodes CSASPRARADTQYF.

This chain links TRBV11-2 with TRBJ2-1, with TRBD2 identical over 7 bases. Germline V CDR1 and CDR2: SGHAT, FQNNGV. V gave up 4 bases and J gave up 0 bases; unmatched junction bases: 15. The CDR3 is 19 residues long. The CDR3 bases are TGTGCCAGCAGCTCCTTCCGGTGGGAGCTAGCGGCCTCCTACAATGAGCAGTTCTTC. Encoded protein: CASSSFRWELAASYNEQFF.

The chain has TRBV18 and TRBJ2-7; 14 nucleotides match TRBD2. Germline loops: CDR1 KGHSH, CDR2 LQKENI. The CDR3 length is 17 residues. Trimming removed 5 bases from V and 1 base from J; junction bases left unmatched: 7. This CDR3 is CASSIGTSGSGSYEQYV. The CDR3 coding sequence is TGTGCCAGCTCAATCGGGACTAGCGGGAGTGGTTCCTACGAGCAGTACGTC.

In its sample, this clonotype was seen a few times. The CDR3 protein is CASSLPLAGASSYEQYF. In DNA, the CDR3 is TGTGCCAGCAGCCTCCCCTTAGCGGGAGCGAGCTCCTACGAGCAGTACTTC. V and J are TRBV12-3 or TRBV12-4 and TRBJ2-7; the match to TRBD2 covers 9 bases. The V gene end was trimmed by 6 bases and the J gene end by 0 bases; junction bases not matched to a gene: 12. CDR3 size: 17 residues.

The chain links TRBV20-1 to TRBJ2-2, with D perhaps matching TRBD1 (6 bases). Germline assignment: CDR1 DFQATT and CDR2 SNEGSKA (reference sequence). The CDR3 length is 11 residues. The germline V and J ends were trimmed by 6 bases and 7 bases, with 9 bases remaining between them. The CDR3 nucleotides are TGCAGTGCGGGGGCGAGCGGGGAGCTGTTTTTT. Its protein is CSAGASGELFF.

This clonotype was counted a few times. The rearrangement joins TRBV12-3 or TRBV12-4 to TRBJ2-3; 10 positions agree with TRBD2. The CDR3 runs to 18 residues. With V trimmed by 0 bases and J by 0 bases, 6 bases remained unmatched. CDR3 nucleotides: TGTGCCAGCAGTTTAGCGCTGGGGACTAGCGTCAGCACAGATACGCAGTATTTT. Translated, it gives CASSLALGTSVSTDTQYF.

The gene calls are TRBV5-4 and TRBJ1-1; no reliable D call. CDR3 size: 14 residues. Germline assignment: CDR1 SGHNT and CDR2 YYREEE (reference sequence). Trimming cost V 4 bases and J 0 bases, with 10 bases left between them. The CDR3 spells CASSLTSMNTEAFF. The DNA for the CDR3 is TGTGCCAGCAGCCTGACATCTATGAACACTGAAGCTTTCTTT.

The chain joins TRBV28 to TRBJ1-6; 9 bases align to TRBD1. The CDR3 has 15 amino acids. Germline V gene sequence: CDR1 MDHEN, CDR2 SYDVKM. V trimming: 4 bases; J trimming: 10 bases; junction bases outside the gene matches: 8. In nucleotides, the CDR3 is TGTGCCAGCAGTTCGCCGGGACAGGGCACGTCACCCCTCCACTTT. It yields the protein CASSSPGQGTSPLHF. The whole variable domain, remainder taken from reference TRBV28 and TRBJ1-6, is DVKVTQSSRYLVKRTGEKVFLECVQDMDHENMFWYRQDPGLGLRLIYFSYDVKMKEKGDIPEGYSVSREKKERFSLILESASTNQTSMYLCASSSPGQGTSPLHFGNGTRLTVT.